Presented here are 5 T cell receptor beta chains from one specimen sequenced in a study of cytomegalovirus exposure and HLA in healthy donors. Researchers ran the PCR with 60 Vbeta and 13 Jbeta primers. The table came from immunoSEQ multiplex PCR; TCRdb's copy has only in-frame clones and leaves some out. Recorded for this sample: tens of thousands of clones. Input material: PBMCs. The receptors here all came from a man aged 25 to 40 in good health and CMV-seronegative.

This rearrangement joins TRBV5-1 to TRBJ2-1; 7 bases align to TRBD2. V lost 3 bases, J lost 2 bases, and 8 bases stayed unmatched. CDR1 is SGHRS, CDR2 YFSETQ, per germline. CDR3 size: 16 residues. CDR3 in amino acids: CASSWSRSGAYNEQFF. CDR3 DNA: TGCGCCAGCAGCTGGTCGAGGAGCGGGGCCTACAATGAGCAGTTCTTC.

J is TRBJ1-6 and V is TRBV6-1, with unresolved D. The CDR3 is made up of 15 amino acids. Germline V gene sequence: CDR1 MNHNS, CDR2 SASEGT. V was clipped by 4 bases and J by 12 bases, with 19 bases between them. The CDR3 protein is CASSAGRRSTRPLHF. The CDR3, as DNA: TGTGCCAGCAGTGCTGGACGGAGGAGCACCCGACCCCTCCACTTT.

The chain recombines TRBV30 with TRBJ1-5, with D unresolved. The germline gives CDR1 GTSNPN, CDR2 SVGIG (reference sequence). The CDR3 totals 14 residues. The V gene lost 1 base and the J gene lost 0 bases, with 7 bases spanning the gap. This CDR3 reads CAWSGQISNQPQHF. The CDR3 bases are TGTGCCTGGAGTGGGCAGATTAGCAATCAGCCCCAGCATTTT.

The CDR3 nucleotides read TGTGCCAGCAGCGTAGATACGGGAGGTACCTACGAGCAGTACTTC. It yields the protein CASSVDTGGTYEQYF. V and J are TRBV9 and TRBJ2-7, with 7 bases identical to TRBD2. The CDR3 runs 15 residues. V lost 0 bases and J lost 2; bases outside the gene matches: 5. Germline assignment: CDR1 SGDLS and CDR2 YYNGEE.

Here the CDR3 DNA reads TGTGCCAGCAGCTTAGATAACCGGGAGGCTTTCTTT. It yields the protein CASSLDNREAFF. The V and J genes are TRBV7-6 and TRBJ1-1; D gene ambiguous. CDR3 length: 12 residues. Trimming removed 1 base at V and 11 bases at J, with 11 bases between. Germline-derived CDR1 and CDR2 are SGHVS and FNYEAQ. Drawing the rest from reference TRBV7-6 and TRBJ1-1, the complete variable domain is GAGVSQSPRYKVTKRGQDVALRCDPISGHVSLYWYRQALGQGPEFLTYFNYEAQQDKSGLPNDRFSAERPEGSISTLTIQRTEQRDSAMYRCASSLDNREAFFGQGTRLTVV.